Presented here are 10 T cell receptor beta chains from one specimen sequenced in a study of early T cells in non-severe SARS-CoV-2 infection. MiXCR, run by TCRdb on the 5' RACE reads, gives a single entry per CDR3 protein. Of 15,000 to 25,000 distinct CDR3 sequences listed, around 4.4% are singletons. Sequenced: whole blood. These receptors all come from an adult who was a healthcare worker with PCR-confirmed SARS-CoV-2 infection or an uninfected control (not recorded which).

This clonotype has ten or more counts. V is TRBV6-5 and J is TRBJ1-2, with D tentatively TRBD1 (5 bases). Trimming cost V 4 bases and J 6 bases, with 15 bases left between them. The CDR3 runs to 14 residues. CDR1 is MNHEY and CDR2 is SVGAGI in the germline V gene. CDR3 bases: TGTGCCAGCAGTTTTTTCGGGACCCGAGATGGCTACACCTTC. It is translated as CASSFFGTRDGYTF.

This clonotype was counted ten times or more. The chain uses TRBV20-1 and TRBJ2-1; the match to TRBD2 covers 9 bases. Per germline, CDR1 DFQATT and CDR2 SNEGSKA (reference sequence). V shed 2 bases, J shed 9 bases, and the junction held 11 bases outside the gene matches. The CDR3 extends over 15 amino acids. The CDR3 DNA reads as TGCAGTGCTAGATCCGCCGCGGGGGGGCCAGGTGAGCAGTTCTTC. This sequence encodes CSARSAAGGPGEQFF.

By sample share, this clonotype is medium-sized. The genes are TRBV19 and TRBJ2-3; D gene uncertain. The CDR3 sequence is 13 residues long. Trimming took 7 bases from V and 2 from J, leaving 10 bases between them. Per the germline V gene, CDR1 is LNHDA and CDR2 is SQIVND (reference sequence). In nucleotides, the CDR3 is TGTGCCAGTATGGGCAGAGCCACAGATACGCAGTATTTT. Protein: CASMGRATDTQYF. The entire variable domain, with the rest obtained from reference TRBV19 and TRBJ2-3, is as follows: DGGITQSPKYLFRKEGQNVTLSCEQNLNHDAMYWYRQDPGQGLRLIYYSQIVNDFQKGDIAEGYSVSREKKESFPLTVTSAQKNPTAFYLCASMGRATDTQYFGPGTRLTVL.

This chain connects TRBV12-3 or TRBV12-4 to TRBJ2-1; TRBD2 matches 13 bases. The CDR3 runs to 15 residues. The V gene end was trimmed by 1 base and the J gene end by 8 bases; junction bases not matched to a gene: 2. The CDR3 is CASSLGTSGGDEQFF. The CDR3 coding sequence is TGTGCCAGCAGTTTAGGGACTAGCGGGGGCGATGAGCAGTTCTTC.

This clonotype has a count of ten or more. The CDR3 region is CASSDLVGVAEQFF. In DNA, the CDR3 is TGTGCCAGCAGTGATTTGGTGGGGGTAGCTGAGCAGTTCTTC. The V gene is TRBV2, the J gene TRBJ2-1; D is tentatively TRBD1 or TRBD2 (5 bases each). The ends were cut back, 3 bases at V and 9 bases at J, with 15 bases in the middle. This CDR3 is built from 14 residues. Germline-derived CDR1 and CDR2 are SNHLY and FYNNEI.

V gene TRBV29-1 combines with J gene TRBJ2-3; either TRBD1 or TRBD2 may supply D (5 bases each). Germline assignment: CDR1 SQVTM and CDR2 ANQGSEA. The CDR3 sequence is 14 residues long. V gave up 5 bases and J gave up 2 bases, with 14 bases separating them. Written as DNA, the CDR3 is TGCAGCGTTCTCGCCCGGGGCCTCACAGATACGCAGTATTTT. This encodes CSVLARGLTDTQYF.

For this clonotype: A much bigger clone sits one base away, suggesting this may be a read error. The V and J genes are TRBV6-6 and TRBJ2-3; unclear D gene. The V end lost 11 bases, the J end lost 5 bases, and 17 bases lay between the germline ends. Germline V gene lookup returns CDR1 MNHNY and CDR2 SVGAGI (reference sequence). The CDR3 is made up of 13 amino acids. CDR3 amino acids: CAGETTSRDTQYF. The DNA of the CDR3 is TGTGCCGGCGAGACCACAAGTCGAGATACGCAGTATTTT.

There are many counts of this clonotype. This chain connects TRBV30 to TRBJ1-1; D is possibly TRBD1 (5 bases). This CDR3 has 14 residues. V was cut by 0 bases and J by 7 bases, with 15 bases left in between. Germline-derived CDR1 and CDR2 are GTSNPN and SVGIG (reference sequence). CDR3 DNA: TGTGCCTGGAGTGTTGAGGGACCCCCCGGTGAAGCTTTCTTT. Amino acids: CAWSVEGPPGEAFF.

The chain is built from TRBV29-1 and TRBJ1-1; no firm D call. CDR1 SQVTM and CDR2 ANQGSEA come from the germline V gene. The V end was cut by 5 bases, the J end by 5 bases, with 12 bases between. The CDR3 totals 12 residues. The CDR3 reads CSVSVDTTEAFF. In nucleotides, the CDR3 is TGCAGCGTTTCAGTAGACACAACTGAAGCTTTCTTT.

This clonotype was seen many times. The rearrangement links TRBV3-1 to TRBJ1-6; D perhaps matches TRBD1 (5 bases). CDR1 and CDR2 (germline): LGHDT, YNNKEL (reference sequence). The CDR3 consists of 14 residues. Trimming stripped 2 bases from V and 7 bases from J, with 9 bases between. CDR3 region: CASSQNRRNSPLHF. CDR3 nucleotides: TGTGCCAGCAGCCAAAACAGGAGAAATTCACCCCTCCACTTT.